This T cell receptor beta chain was identified in a study of shared clonotypes between healthy human individuals. Repertoires were generated with immunoSEQ multiplex PCR, while TCRdb's copy carries only in-frame clones and drops some. The sample yields over 2,000,000 clones, roughly 93% seen once. Positive CCR7 selection of CD45RO-negative cells yielded the naive CD8 cells, and terminally differentiated effector memory CD45RA+ cells were excluded. CDR3 length: 14 amino acids. Germline CDR1 reads SGHDN; CDR2 reads FVKESK. The V end lost 3 bases, the J end lost 5 bases, and 14 bases lay between the germline ends.

This chain connects TRBV14 to TRBJ2-7; D call uncertain. The sample taken for sequencing was naive CD8+ T cells from PBMCs. The receptor comes from a man between 18 and 35 years old in good health. Some clones in this sample may be carry-over from other donors' samples. Here the CDR3 reads CASSHGAKVDEQYF. The CDR3, as DNA: TGTGCCAGCAGCCACGGAGCGAAGGTCGACGAGCAGTACTTC.